This T cell receptor (beta chain) came from a study of shared clonotypes between healthy human individuals. Study-wide points: Unshared clonotypes carried lower generation probabilities than those common to all four donors. Of the naive CD4 clonotypes, roughly 5% were shared across several donors.

Profiling relied on immunoSEQ multiplex PCR, and the TCRdb table lists in-frame clones only, not all of them. This table holds more than 150,000 clones, 65% to 80% found once. Turning to this clone: The target antigen is unknown.

With 0 bases clipped from V and 2 bases from J, the junction kept 12 bases outside the gene matches. Germline V gives CDR1 LNHNV, CDR2 YYDKDF (reference sequence). The CDR3 has 18 residues. Sample: memory CD4+ T cells sorted from blood. Stated subset: CD45RA-negative fraction. The sequence was collected from a man aged 25 to 40 in good health. The V call is TRBV15, the J call TRBJ2-7; TRBD1 matches 8 bases. CDR3 coding DNA: TGTGCCACCAGCAGAGATCCCAACAGGGGGAGACTAGCCTACGAGCAGTACTTC. Protein product: CATSRDPNRGRLAYEQYF.